The rows below give T cell receptor beta chains drawn from one sample of a study of vaccination effects on CD4 cells after COVID-19. Their antigen targets remain unknown. Data came from immunoSEQ multiplex PCR; TCRdb stores just in-frame clones and leaves some out. Counted here are 47,000 or so clones, less than 85% occurring once; the ten biggest clones make up 7%. Sample: CD4+ T cells from PBMCs cultured without peptide, taken after COVID-19 vaccination. The receptors shown here come from a human donor who received a COVID-19 vaccine. CDR3s include the opening cysteine and the closing phenylalanine or tryptophan. The order of the fields is D gene, V gene, J gene, clone size, CDR3 length, CDR3 DNA, CDR3 protein. The D gene is left open where the match is weak. Clone size is given for some rows only: seen once, a few or many times, or a class if the clone is expanded.

-	TRBV6-5	TRBJ1-1	-	13	TGTGCCAGCAGTTCCAGGCTAGGCACTGAAGCTTTCTTT	CASSSRLGTEAFF
TRBD1	TRBV18	TRBJ2-3	-	15	TGTGCCAGCTCACAGGGACAGAAAAGCACAGATACGCAGTATTTT	CASSQGQKSTDTQYF
TRBD1	TRBV19	TRBJ2-5	-	15	TGTGCCAGTAGTATCCGCAGGGGGCACCAAGAGACCCAGTACTTC	CASSIRRGHQETQYF
-	TRBV20-1	TRBJ1-6	many	13	TGCAGTGCTAGTGTAGGTAGAAATTCACCCCTCCACTTT	CSASVGRNSPLHF
-	TRBV5-6	TRBJ1-2	-	14	TGTGCCAGCAGCTTGGGACCCTCTAACTATGGCTACACCTTC	CASSLGPSNYGYTF
-	TRBV7-2	TRBJ2-6	-	17	TGTGCCAGCAGCCTACTAATCTCAGGGTCTGGGGCCAACGTCCTGACTTTC	CASSLLISGSGANVLTF
-	TRBV11-2	TRBJ2-6	-	18	TGTGCCAGCAGCCCTCGGACAGCGGGATACTCTGGGGCCAACGTCCTGACTTTC	CASSPRTAGYSGANVLTF
-	TRBV11-3	TRBJ2-6	-	15	TGTGCCAGCAGCTCGGACAGAACTGGGGCCAACGTCCTGACTTTC	CASSSDRTGANVLTF
TRBD1	TRBV6-4	TRBJ2-3	-	16	TGTGCCAGCAGTGACTCCGGGACAGGGGACACAGATACGCAGTATTTT	CASSDSGTGDTDTQYF
-	TRBV13	TRBJ2-1	-	13	TGTGCCAGCAGCTTCCGGGGCTACAATGAGCAGTTCTTC	CASSFRGYNEQFF
-	TRBV19	TRBJ1-5	-	18	TGTGCCAGTAGTATATCACAGGCGAGGAGCATTCGGATTCAGCCCCAGCATTTT	CASSISQARSIRIQPQHF
TRBD2	TRBV9	TRBJ2-3	medium-sized	15	TGTGCCAGCAGCGTACAGCGGGGGGGCATCGATACGCAGTATTTT	CASSVQRGGIDTQYF
-	TRBV2	TRBJ2-3	-	14	TGTGCCAGCAGTGAAGGACGGGGCACAGATACGCAGTATTTT	CASSEGRGTDTQYF